This TCR beta chain was documented in a study of technical replicates of blood from a few donors. Germline CDR1 is GTSNPN and CDR2 is SVGIG (reference sequence). Trimming removed 7 bases from V and 6 bases from J, with 15 bases in between. The CDR3 runs to 13 residues. Assay: immunoSEQ multiplex PCR; the TCRdb copy retains only in-frame clones and omits some. The profile shows 78,000 or so clones, 91% of them singletons. Sequencing used T cells isolated from PBMCs. The chain links TRBV30 to TRBJ2-2; D remains ambiguous. The clonotype comes from a human donor in good health. Some clones in this sample may be carry-over from other donors' samples. CDR3 loop: CASSAAGPGELFF. The CDR3 bases are TGTGCCTCCTCGGCGGCCGGCCCCGGGGAGCTGTTTTTT.